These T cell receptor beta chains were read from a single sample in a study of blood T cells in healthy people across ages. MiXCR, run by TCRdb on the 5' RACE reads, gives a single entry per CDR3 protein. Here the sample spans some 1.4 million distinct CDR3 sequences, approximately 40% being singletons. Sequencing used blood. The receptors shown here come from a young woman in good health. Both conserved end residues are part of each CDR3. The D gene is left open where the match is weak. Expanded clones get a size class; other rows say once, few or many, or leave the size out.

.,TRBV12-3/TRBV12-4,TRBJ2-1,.,TGTGCCAGCAAGTTGGGGGCGGGTGCCAATGAGCAGTTCTTC,CASKLGAGANEQFF
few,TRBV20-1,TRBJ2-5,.,TGCAGTGCTAGAGATCGGCAAGAGACCCAGTACTTC,CSARDRQETQYF
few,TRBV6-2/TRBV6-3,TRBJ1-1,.,TGTGCCAGCAGCCAACGATCCGGGGTTGACACTGAAGCTTTCTTT,CASSQRSGVDTEAFF
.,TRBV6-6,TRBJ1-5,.,TGTGCCACCAACCTGTGGTTAGATCAGCCCCAGCATTTT,CATNLWLDQPQHF
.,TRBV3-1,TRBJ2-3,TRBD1,TGTGCCAGCAGCCAAGAGGAAGACAGGGGTTTCGCAGATACGCAGTATTTT,CASSQEEDRGFADTQYF
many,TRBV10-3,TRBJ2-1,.,TGTGCCATCTCAGCGAGGGGAGGACCTACGCATGAGCAGTTCTTC,CAISARGGPTHEQFF
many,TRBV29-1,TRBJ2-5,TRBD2,TGCAGCGCTGCCCGGGACTATCAAGAGACCCAGTACTTC,CSAARDYQETQYF
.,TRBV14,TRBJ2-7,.,TGTGCCAGCAGCCAAGATACCGGCGGTTTAGACGAGCAGTACTTC,CASSQDTGGLDEQYF
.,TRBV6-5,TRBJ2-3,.,TGTGCCAGCACCGGAGGGGTTTCTTTCACAGATACGCAGTATTTT,CASTGGVSFTDTQYF
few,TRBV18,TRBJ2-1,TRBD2,TGTGCCAGCTCACCCCCGGGACTAGTCTCGAGTGAGCAGTTCTTC,CASSPPGLVSSEQFF
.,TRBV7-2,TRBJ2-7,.,TGTGCCAGCTCCTCGGGACCCAACTACGAGCAGTACTTC,CASSSGPNYEQYF
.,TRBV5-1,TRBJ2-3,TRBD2,TGCGCCAGCAGTGGTCGGCGGGGGACTACTAGCACAGATACGCAGTATTTT,CASSGRRGTTSTDTQYF
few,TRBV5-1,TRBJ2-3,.,TGCGCCAGCTCCTCTGGCTCTTCTCTCGGTACGCAGTATTTT,CASSSGSSLGTQYF
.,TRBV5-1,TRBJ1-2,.,TGCGCCAGCAGCTTGGGGCATGGCTATGGCTACACCTTC,CASSLGHGYGYTF
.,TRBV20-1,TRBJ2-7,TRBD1,TGCAGTGCTCGGGGACAGGGGAGGCAGCAGTACTTC,CSARGQGRQQYF
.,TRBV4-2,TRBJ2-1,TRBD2,TGTGCCAGCAGCCAAGAAGGCCTAGGACTAAGCGGGATTCAACGGAACAATGAGCAGTTCTTC,CASSQEGLGLSGIQRNNEQFF
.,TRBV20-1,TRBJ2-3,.,TGCAGTGCTAGCGGAGGGTATGGAACAGATACGCAGTATTTT,CSASGGYGTDTQYF
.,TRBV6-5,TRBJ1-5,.,TGTGCCAGCAGTTCTCCGGGCAATCGGCCCCAGCATTTT,CASSSPGNRPQHF
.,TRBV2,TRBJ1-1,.,TGTGCCAGCAAATCCTATCCGGACACTGAAGCTTTCTTT,CASKSYPDTEAFF
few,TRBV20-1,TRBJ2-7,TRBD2,TGCAGTGCTAGACCCCCTGGGGGTAGCGGGGCTCACGAGCAGTACTTC,CSARPPGGSGAHEQYF
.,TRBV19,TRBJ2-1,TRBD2,TGTGCCAGTAGCCCCAGCGGGGGACGGGGTAATGAGCAGTTCTTC,CASSPSGGRGNEQFF
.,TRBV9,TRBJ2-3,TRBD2,TGTGCCAGCAGCGTAAGAAGCGGGGGGGCTAGCACAGATACGCAGTATTTT,CASSVRSGGASTDTQYF
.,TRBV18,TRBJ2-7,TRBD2,TGTGCCAGCTCACCTCAGCGGGAGGGCCTCTACGAGCAGTACTTC,CASSPQREGLYEQYF
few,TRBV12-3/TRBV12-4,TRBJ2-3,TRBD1,TGTGCCAGCAGTTTAACCGGGACAGGGTTGTCAAATACGCAGTATTTT,CASSLTGTGLSNTQYF
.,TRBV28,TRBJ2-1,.,TGTGCCAGCAACATAGCGGCCTCCTACAATGAGCAGTTCTTC,CASNIAASYNEQFF
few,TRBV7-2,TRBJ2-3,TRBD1,TGTGCCAGCAGCCCTGGGACAGGGGGCGTTAGGACAGATACGCAGTATTTT,CASSPGTGGVRTDTQYF
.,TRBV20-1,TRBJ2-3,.,TGCAGTGCTAGGAAACGGGGAAGCACAGATACGCAGTATTTT,CSARKRGSTDTQYF
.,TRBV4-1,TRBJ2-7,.,TGCGCCAGCAGCCCATCGGGACTTCTCCCCTACGAGCAGTACTTC,CASSPSGLLPYEQYF
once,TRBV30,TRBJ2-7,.,TGTGCCTGGAGTACCGGGACCTATGCCTACGAGCAGTACTTC,CAWSTGTYAYEQYF
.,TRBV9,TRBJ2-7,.,TGTGCCAGCAGCAACCTGACGGGAACCTACGAGCAGTACTTC,CASSNLTGTYEQYF
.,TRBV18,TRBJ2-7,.,TGTGCCAGCTCACAAGAATTTGACGAGCAGTACTTC,CASSQEFDEQYF
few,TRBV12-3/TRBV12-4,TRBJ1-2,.,TGTGCCAGCAGTTTCCTCAGGGGTTCTAACGGCTACACCTTC,CASSFLRGSNGYTF
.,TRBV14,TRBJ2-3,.,TGTGCCAGCAGCCAAGATCTTCTGGGGTTGGATACGCAGTATTTT,CASSQDLLGLDTQYF
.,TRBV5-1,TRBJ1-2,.,TGCGCCAGCAGCAGGCAGACAGGCCTTAACTATGGCTACACCTTC,CASSRQTGLNYGYTF
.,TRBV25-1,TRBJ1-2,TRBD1,TGTGTCAGCAGGGACAGCCGAATGAACTATGGCTACACCTTC,CVSRDSRMNYGYTF
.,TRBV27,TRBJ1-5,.,TGTGCCAGCAGTTTTGAGGCGGGGAATAGCAATCAGCCCCAGCATTTT,CASSFEAGNSNQPQHF
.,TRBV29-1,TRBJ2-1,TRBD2,TGCGCCGGGGGGGCAAGATACAATGAGCAGTTCTTC,CAGGARYNEQFF
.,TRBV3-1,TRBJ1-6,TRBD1,TGTGCCAGCAGTCCGGACAGGTTTAATTCACCCCTCTACTTT,CASSPDRFNSPLYF
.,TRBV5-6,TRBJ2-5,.,TGTGCCAGCAGCCTTAAAGCGGGGACCCAGTACTTC,CASSLKAGTQYF
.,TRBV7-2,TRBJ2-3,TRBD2,TGTGCCAGCAGCTTAGCGCAACTCGGGGGGGGTATCACAGATACGCAGTATTTT,CASSLAQLGGGITDTQYF
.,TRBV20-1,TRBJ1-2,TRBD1,TGCAGTGCTAGAACGGGACAGAGCTATGGCTACACCTTC,CSARTGQSYGYTF